This T cell receptor beta chain was found in a study of cytomegalovirus exposure and HLA in healthy donors. General study results and limits: As was reported, the HLA-A and HLA-B alleles of most subjects were accurately predicted from TCR beta sequences. According to the study, around 160 TCR beta chains were cytomegalovirus-associated. Reports credit the classifier with highly specific, highly sensitive diagnosis of cytomegalovirus status.

60 Vbeta and 13 Jbeta primers were used in PCR. Profiling relied on immunoSEQ multiplex PCR, and the TCRdb table lists in-frame clones only, not all of them. The sample records over 150,000 clones, 78% being singletons. Although they were nominally healthy when sampled, donors likely had unrecorded immune exposures. Concerning this clone: The target antigen is unknown.

Sequenced sample: PBMCs. The clonotype comes from a woman aged 45 to 65 in good health and CMV-seropositive.

CDR3 protein: CASRMEGAITGELFF. CDR3 sequence (DNA): TGTGCCAGCAGGATGGAGGGGGCGATCACCGGGGAGCTGTTTTTT. This rearrangement joins TRBV2 to TRBJ2-2; possible D gene TRBD1, 7 bases. Looked up from germline, CDR1 is SNHLY and CDR2 is FYNNEI. V was trimmed by 6 bases and J by 4 bases, leaving 15 bases between them. The CDR3 consists of 15 residues.